The 18 T cell receptor beta chains in this list originate from one sample, sequenced in a study of T-cell reconstitution after alpha-beta-depleted transplantation in children. TCRbeta library construction was performed incorporating unique molecular identifiers. TCRdb redid the calling of the PCR reads with MiXCR, one entry per CDR3 protein. The repertoire has 350,000 to 500,000 distinct CDR3 sequences, about 40% of them found once; the top ten carry under 35%. This sample comprised PBMCs, obtained before TCRalphabeta/CD19-depleted stem cell transplant. Source of these receptors: a girl aged 2-10 years with aplastic anemia, due to receive a stem cell transplant.

This chain uses TRBV6-1 with TRBJ2-7, with D tentatively TRBD2 (6 bases). Germline V CDR1 and CDR2: MNHNS, SASEGT. Trimming removed 6 bases at V and 7 bases at J, with 19 bases between. The CDR3 runs 14 residues. CDR3: CASSLNGPGGEQYF. CDR3 coding DNA: TGTGCCAGCAGCCTAAACGGACCTGGGGGGGAGCAGTACTTC.

V and J are TRBV5-5 and TRBJ2-1; D might be TRBD2 (7 bases). The CDR3 loop spans 15 amino acids. The germline V gene encodes CDR1 SGHKS and CDR2 YYEKEE (reference sequence). The V end lost 6 bases, the J end lost 8 bases, and 21 bases lay between the germline ends. In DNA form, the CDR3 reads TGTGCCAGCACCGTTACCGGGACTAAGGGGGATGAGCAGTTCTTC. Amino acids: CASTVTGTKGDEQFF. The variable domain in full, completed from reference TRBV5-5 and TRBJ2-1, reads DAGVTQSPTHLIKTRGQQVTLRCSPISGHKSVSWYQQVLGQGPQFIFQYYEKEERGRGNFPDRFSARQFPNYSSELNVNALLLGDSALYLCASTVTGTKGDEQFFGPGTRLTVL.

This sequence joins TRBV20-1 and TRBJ1-2; no firm D call. In germline, CDR1 is DFQATT, CDR2 SNEGSKA (reference sequence). Trimming stripped 0 bases from V and 3 bases from J, with 5 bases between. This CDR3 spans 12 amino acids. The CDR3 nucleotides are TGCAGTGCTAGAGATCAGGACTATGGCTACACCTTC. This sequence encodes CSARDQDYGYTF.

This clonotype was seen only once. The chain combines TRBV25-1 with TRBJ2-1, with 7 bases lining up with TRBD2. The J segment lost 10 bases and the V segment lost 4 bases, leaving 16 bases of the junction unmatched. Germline V gene sequence: CDR1 MGHDK, CDR2 SYGVNS. CDR3 length: 16 amino acids. The DNA for the CDR3 is TGTGCCAGCAGTGCCCCCGGAGCGGGGCATATGAACGAGCAGTTCTTC. Translated, it gives CASSAPGAGHMNEQFF.

This clonotype was seen many times. This rearrangement joins TRBV5-1 to TRBJ1-2; weak D call: TRBD1 (6 bases). CDR1 is SGHRS and CDR2 is YFSETQ in the germline V gene. The V end was cut by 3 bases, the J end by 2 bases, with 14 bases between. This CDR3 region has 15 residues. CDR3 sequence (DNA): TGCGCCAGCAGCTCCGGGGGCTTGCTGAACTATGGCTACACCTTC. Translating it yields CASSSGGLLNYGYTF. Together with reference TRBV5-1 and TRBJ1-2, the CDR3 gives the full variable domain: KAGVTQTPRYLIKTRGQQVTLSCSPISGHRSVSWYQQTPGQGLQFLFEYFSETQRNKGNFPGRFSGRQFSNSRSEMNVSTLELGDSALYLCASSSGGLLNYGYTFGSGTRLTVV.

The chain employs TRBV6-1 and TRBJ2-1, with a possible D match to TRBD1 (7 bases). V lost 5 bases and J lost 9, with 23 bases in between. Germline lookup yields CDR1 MNHNS and CDR2 SASEGT. The CDR3 extends over 16 amino acids. The CDR3 nucleotides read TGTGCCAGCAGTCCTACGACAGGGAGGACCCGTGGTGAGCAGTTCTTC. Translating it yields CASSPTTGRTRGEQFF.

This clonotype showed up just a few times. J is TRBJ2-3 and V is TRBV11-2; D possibly uses TRBD1 or TRBD2 (5 bases each). The CDR3 sequence is 15 residues long. The germline CDR1 and CDR2 sequences are SGHAT and FQNNGV. V lost 5 bases, J lost 3 bases, and 15 bases lay in between. CDR3 sequence: CASSRQRDGTDTQYF. Written as DNA, the CDR3 is TGTGCCAGCAGCCGACAGAGGGATGGGACAGATACGCAGTATTTT.

This clonotype came up a few times. The chain couples TRBV12-3 or TRBV12-4 to TRBJ1-4, with TRBD1 matching 7 bases. Trimming took 6 bases from V and 6 from J; bases not matched to a gene: 10. This CDR3 contains 15 residues. This chain's CDR3 is CASRAGQAGDEKLFF. CDR3 sequence (DNA): TGTGCCAGCAGGGCCGGACAGGCCGGGGATGAAAAACTGTTTTTT.

The chain has TRBV11-2 and TRBJ2-3; TRBD1 matches 9 bases. The CDR3 is made up of 15 amino acids. The junction had 4 bases not matched to a gene; V was cut back by 4 bases and J by 2 bases. The V gene's germline CDR1 is SGHAT and CDR2 FQNNGV. Here the CDR3 reads CASSSGQGLTDTQYF. The CDR3 coding sequence is TGTGCCAGCAGCTCCGGACAGGGGCTCACAGATACGCAGTATTTT.

This clonotype showed up just a few times. The V and J genes are TRBV7-9 and TRBJ2-1; 8 bases map to TRBD2. The CDR3 is made up of 15 amino acids. Per germline, CDR1 SEHNR and CDR2 FQNEAQ (reference sequence). V lost 2 bases to trimming and J lost 6 bases; unmatched junction nucleotides: 6. This CDR3 reads CASSLPGLAGNEQFF. The CDR3 DNA is TGTGCCAGCAGCTTACCAGGACTAGCCGGCAATGAGCAGTTCTTC.

This clonotype has just a few counts. This chain links TRBV6-2 or TRBV6-3 with TRBJ2-1, with unresolved D. From germline, CDR1 is MNHEY and CDR2 SVGEGT. V lost 0 bases, J lost 10 bases, and 16 bases lay in between. The CDR3 consists of 15 residues. The CDR3 sequence is CASSYSALENLEQFF. CDR3 nucleotide sequence: TGTGCCAGCAGTTACTCGGCCCTGGAAAATTTGGAGCAGTTCTTC.

The V and J genes are TRBV30 and TRBJ2-1, with D perhaps matching TRBD1 (5 bases). The CDR3 covers 12 residues. Trimming took off 0 bases at V and 9 bases at J, with 9 bases between the two ends. In germline, CDR1 is GTSNPN, CDR2 SVGIG (reference sequence). DNA for the CDR3: TGTGCCTGGAGTGTACAGGCTATTGAGCAGTTCTTC. Its translation is CAWSVQAIEQFF.

This clonotype was found many times. The rearrangement links TRBV7-8 to TRBJ1-1, with D unresolved. Germline V gene data show CDR1 as SGHVS and CDR2 as FQNEAQ. Trimming removed 1 base at V and 3 bases at J, with 15 bases between. This CDR3 comprises 16 residues. CDR3 nucleotide sequence: TGTGCCAGCAGCTTAGTTACCCTCGCGGGGTACACTGAAGCTTTCTTT. Residues: CASSLVTLAGYTEAFF. Looking up the rest from reference TRBV7-8 and TRBJ1-1 gives the full variable domain: GAGVSQSPRYKVAKRGQDVALRCDPISGHVSLFWYQQALGQGPEFLTYFQNEAQLDKSGLPSDRFFAERPEGSVSTLKIQRTQQEDSAVYLCASSLVTLAGYTEAFFGQGTRLTVV.

Ten or more counts support this clonotype. The chain employs TRBV9 and TRBJ1-2; 7 nucleotides align to TRBD1. This CDR3 spans 12 amino acids. J gave up 7 bases and V 5 bases, and 5 bases lay outside the gene matches. Germline CDR1 and CDR2: SGDLS and YYNGEE. DNA of the CDR3: TGTGCCAGCAGTCCGGAGGGGGCTGGCTACACCTTC. It codes for CASSPEGAGYTF.

This clonotype was seen a few times. J is TRBJ1-2 and V is TRBV19; D is undetermined. V lost 9 bases, J lost 5 bases, and 16 bases lay in between. CDR3 size: 13 residues. Germline CDR1 LNHDA, CDR2 SQIVND (reference sequence). The CDR3, as DNA: TGTGCCAGCACAGTGGGGATTCGGTATGGCTACACCTTC. Protein: CASTVGIRYGYTF.

This clonotype came up a few times. The V gene is TRBV6-5, the J gene TRBJ2-5; no clear D gene. This CDR3 is built from 16 residues. V lost 4 bases and J 5 bases, leaving 20 bases between the germline ends. The germline CDR1 and CDR2 sequences are MNHEY and SVGAGI. CDR3 in amino acids: CASSLGGGLFDETQYF. In DNA form, the CDR3 reads TGTGCCAGCAGTTTAGGTGGCGGATTATTTGACGAGACCCAGTACTTC.

V is TRBV28 and J is TRBJ2-7; D is unclear. Germline V CDR1 and CDR2: MDHEN, SYDVKM. The CDR3 runs 15 residues. V lost 5 bases, J lost 0 bases, and 14 bases lay in between. CDR3 bases: TGTGCCAGCAGTCCCTCAACAGATGTCTCCTACGAGCAGTACTTC. Residues: CASSPSTDVSYEQYF.

The table lists this clonotype with a few counts. The V and J genes are TRBV7-6 and TRBJ2-2; 7 bases line up with TRBD1. The CDR3 length is 15 residues. Germline CDR1 and CDR2: SGHVS and FNYEAQ. The trim removed 5 bases at V and 7 bases at J, leaving 10 bases unmatched. Here the CDR3 reads CASSQRQGRNGELFF. DNA of the CDR3: TGTGCCAGCAGCCAACGACAGGGAAGGAACGGGGAGCTGTTTTTT. Full variable domain (remainder filled in from reference TRBV7-6 and TRBJ2-2): GAGVSQSPRYKVTKRGQDVALRCDPISGHVSLYWYRQALGQGPEFLTYFNYEAQQDKSGLPNDRFSAERPEGSISTLTIQRTEQRDSAMYRCASSQRQGRNGELFFGEGSRLTVL.